The sequence of this TCR beta chain was determined in a study of human T cells and chemical hapten exposure. This CDR3 comprises 14 residues. Between the trimmed V and J ends, which lost 5 bases and 5 bases, there was a span of 13 bases. TCRdb itself ran the RACE reads through MiXCR, one entry per CDR3 protein. The sample contains 100,000 to 150,000 distinct CDR3 sequences, approximately 13% of which appear only once. Time point meaning: pre-sensitization, week 0. The sample's treatment: therapeutic diphenylcyclopropenone sensitization with weekly scalp DPC. The rearrangement joins TRBV12-3 or TRBV12-4 to TRBJ1-3, with D perhaps matching TRBD1 (5 bases). Here the sequenced sample was whole blood, taken in connection with sensitization to the hapten diphenylcyclopropenone (DPC). The receptor comes from a woman aged 18-35 years with alopecia areata. Some clones in this sample may be carry-over from other donors' samples. For the CDR3, the DNA is TGTGCCAGCAGTAAATACCGGGGCCGAAACACCATATATTTT. It specifies CASSKYRGRNTIYF.